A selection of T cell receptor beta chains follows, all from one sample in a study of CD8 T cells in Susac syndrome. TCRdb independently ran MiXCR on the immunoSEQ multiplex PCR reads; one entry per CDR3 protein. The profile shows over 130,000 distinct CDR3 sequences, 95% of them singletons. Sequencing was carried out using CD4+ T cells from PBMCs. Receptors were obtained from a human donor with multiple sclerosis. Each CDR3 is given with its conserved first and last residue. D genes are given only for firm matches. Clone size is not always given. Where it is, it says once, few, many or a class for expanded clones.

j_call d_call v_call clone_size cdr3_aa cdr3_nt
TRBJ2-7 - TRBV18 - CASSPSNTGGEQYF TGTGCCAGCTCACCATCAAACACAGGTGGCGAGCAGTACTTC
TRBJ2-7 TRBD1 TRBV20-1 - CSAPGTGRRYEQYF TGCAGTGCTCCTGGGACAGGGCGCCGATACGAGCAGTACTTC
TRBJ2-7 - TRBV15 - CATSRAYGMTYEQYF TGTGCCACCAGCAGAGCTTACGGGATGACCTACGAGCAGTACTTC
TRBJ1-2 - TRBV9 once CASAGTNYGYTF TGTGCCAGCGCCGGGACTAACTATGGCTACACCTTC
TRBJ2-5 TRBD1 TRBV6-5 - CASSYADRDKETQYF TGTGCCAGCAGTTACGCGGACAGGGATAAAGAGACCCAGTACTTC
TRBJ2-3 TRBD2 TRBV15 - CATSIGRGADTQYF TGTGCCACCAGCATCGGGAGGGGGGCAGATACGCAGTATTTT
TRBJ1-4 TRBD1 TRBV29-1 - CSVLGDSPGKLFF TGCAGCGTTCTGGGGGACAGCCCAGGAAAACTGTTTTTT
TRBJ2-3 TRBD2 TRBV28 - CASSKGGNGDTQYF TGTGCCAGCAGCAAGGGAGGGAACGGAGATACGCAGTATTTT
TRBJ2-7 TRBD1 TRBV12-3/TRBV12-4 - CASSHDRGGLTKSYEQYF TGTGCCAGCAGTCACGACAGGGGCGGACTCACTAAATCCTACGAGCAGTACTTC
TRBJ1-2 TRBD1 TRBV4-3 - CASSRGGEGYGYTF TGCGCCAGCAGCAGAGGGGGCGAGGGCTATGGCTACACCTTC